The following is a T cell receptor beta chain sequence with its context. The germline V gene has CDR1 SGDLS and CDR2 YYNGEE. This CDR3 comprises 13 residues. V was cut by 0 bases and J by 0 bases, with 3 bases left in between. This entry is derived from a study of T cell changes during pregnancy in multiple sclerosis. The method was immunoSEQ multiplex PCR; TCRdb's version includes in-frame clones alone and lacks a portion of them. In the table there are approximately 84,000 clones, approximately 94% of which are singletons. This receptor was identified in a female donor with multiple sclerosis, enrolled in a pregnancy study. Specimen: peripheral blood, collected in the third trimester of pregnancy. The chain is built from TRBV9 and TRBJ1-1; no reliable D call. The CDR3 coding sequence is TGTGCCAGCAGCGTAGATATGAACACTGAAGCTTTCTTT. It is translated as CASSVDMNTEAFF.